This T cell receptor beta chain was found in a study of blood T cell repertoires in COVID-19. Generated by immunoSEQ multiplex PCR, the TCRdb table keeps only in-frame clones and is missing some. Of tens of thousands of clones listed, around 83% are singletons. The germline V gene encodes CDR1 LGHDT and CDR2 YNNKEL (reference sequence). The CDR3 is 14 residues long. The V and J ends lost 0 bases and 6 bases respectively, with 11 bases between them. The sequenced sample consisted of peripheral blood. The chain is built from TRBV3-1 (or the pseudogene TRBV3-2) and TRBJ1-2, with D uncertain. This TCR derives from a young man with COVID-19, enrolled during active disease. The CDR3 here is CASSQDKRANGYTF. The CDR3 DNA reads as TGTGCCAGCAGCCAAGATAAGCGGGCAAATGGCTACACCTTC.